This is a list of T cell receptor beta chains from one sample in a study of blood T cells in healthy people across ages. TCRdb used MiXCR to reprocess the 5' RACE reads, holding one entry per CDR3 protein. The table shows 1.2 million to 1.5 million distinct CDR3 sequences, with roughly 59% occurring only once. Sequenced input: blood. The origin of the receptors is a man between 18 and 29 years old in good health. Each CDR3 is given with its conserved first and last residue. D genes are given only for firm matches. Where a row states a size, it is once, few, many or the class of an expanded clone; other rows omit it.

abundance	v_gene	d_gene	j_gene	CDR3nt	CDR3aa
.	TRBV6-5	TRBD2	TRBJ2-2	TGTGCCAGCGCAAGCGGGGGCACCGGGGAGCTGTTTTTT	CASASGGTGELFF
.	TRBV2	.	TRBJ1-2	TGTGCCAGCAGGGAAAAGGAAACCAACTACGGCTATGGCTACACCTTC	CASREKETNYGYGYTF
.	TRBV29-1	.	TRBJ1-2	TGCACCACACCGGCAGGGCCCTATGGCTACACCTTC	CTTPAGPYGYTF
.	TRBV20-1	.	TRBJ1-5	TGCAGTGCTAGAAGACAGCCGGGTCAGCCCCAGCATTTT	CSARRQPGQPQHF
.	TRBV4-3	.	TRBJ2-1	TGCGCCAGCAGCCAAGATTTGGGTGGAGCTCAGCAGTTCTTC	CASSQDLGGAQQFF
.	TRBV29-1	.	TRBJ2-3	TGCAGCGTGGGGAAGAGGGATACGCAGTATTTT	CSVGKRDTQYF
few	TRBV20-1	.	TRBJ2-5	TGCAGTGTTGCGATGGGGGACTTACAAGAGACCCAGTACTTC	CSVAMGDLQETQYF
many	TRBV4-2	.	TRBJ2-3	TGTGCCAGCAGCCAAGATAGGGATACGCAGTATTTT	CASSQDRDTQYF
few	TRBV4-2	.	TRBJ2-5	TGTGCCAGCAGCCAAGATCTCCTCCAAGAGACCCAGTACTTC	CASSQDLLQETQYF
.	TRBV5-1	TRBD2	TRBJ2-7	TGCGCCAGCAGCTTGGAACCGGGACTAGCATCCCACGAGCAGTACTTC	CASSLEPGLASHEQYF
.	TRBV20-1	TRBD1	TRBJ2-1	TGCAGTGCCCCGACAGGGGGAGAAGTAAATGAGCAGTTCTTC	CSAPTGGEVNEQFF
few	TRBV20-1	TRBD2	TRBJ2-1	TGCAGTGCTAGAGACCTCCTAGCGGGGTACAATGAGCAGTTCTTC	CSARDLLAGYNEQFF